The entry below describes one TCR beta chain. The data stem from a study of technical replicates of blood from several donors. Clones were sequenced by immunoSEQ multiplex PCR, and TCRdb holds only the in-frame ones, with some missing. This table holds more than 65,000 clones, 85% to 95% found once. Trimming removed 4 bases from V and 4 bases from J, with 22 bases in between. Germline V CDR1 and CDR2: SGHNT, YENEEA. The CDR3 is 17 residues long. The gene calls are TRBV11-3 and TRBJ2-5, with a tentative D call TRBD2 (5 bases). Sequencing used T cells isolated from PBMCs. The source is a human donor in good health. The CDR3, as DNA: TGTGCCAGCAGCTCTACCCCCCGAGAGGGAGTGATAGAGACCCAGTACTTC. Its translation is CASSSTPREGVIETQYF.